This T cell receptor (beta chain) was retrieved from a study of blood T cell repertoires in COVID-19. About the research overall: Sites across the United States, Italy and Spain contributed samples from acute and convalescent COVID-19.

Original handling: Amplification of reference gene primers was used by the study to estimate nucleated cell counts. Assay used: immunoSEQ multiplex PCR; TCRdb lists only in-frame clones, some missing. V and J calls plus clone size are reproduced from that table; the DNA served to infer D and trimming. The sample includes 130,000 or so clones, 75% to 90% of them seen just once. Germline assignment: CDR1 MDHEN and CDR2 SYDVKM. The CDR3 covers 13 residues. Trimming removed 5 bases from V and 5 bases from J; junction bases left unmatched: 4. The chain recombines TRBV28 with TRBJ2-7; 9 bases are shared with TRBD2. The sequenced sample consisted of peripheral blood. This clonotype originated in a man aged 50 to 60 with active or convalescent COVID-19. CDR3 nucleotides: TGTGCCAGCAGTCGCGGGGGGGTTGACGAGCAGTACTTC. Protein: CASSRGGVDEQYF.